A selection of T cell receptor beta chains follows, all from one sample in a study of CD4 T cells in lung cancer. The table came from immunoSEQ multiplex PCR; TCRdb's copy has only in-frame clones and leaves some out. The data contain approximately 9,300 clones, around three fifths of them singletons. The sequenced sample was normal lung tissue taken away from the tumor. The receptors derive from a man in his 60s with non-small cell lung cancer. CDR3s leave out the opening cysteine and the closing phenylalanine or tryptophan. Each record gives: V gene, J gene, CDR3 protein.

TRBV6-1	TRBJ2-7	ASGVAGNYEQY
TRBV6-1	TRBJ1-6	ASRVRGRNSPLH
TRBV7-9	TRBJ1-2	ASSLLQGSYGYT
TRBV9	TRBJ2-3	ASSVECTDTQY
TRBV11-2	TRBJ2-1	ASSLGGRELDNEQF
TRBV7-2	TRBJ2-3	ASSPGGSTDTQY
TRBV9	TRBJ1-1	ASSVEAGVNTEAF
TRBV2	TRBJ1-2	ASIRQRGQMGGYT
TRBV4-1	TRBJ2-5	ASRRTTSGRVQETQY
TRBV6-1	TRBJ2-3	ASSEIWVRGGTDTQY
TRBV7-9	TRBJ2-3	ASSLARDRVKDTQY
TRBV16	TRBJ1-4	ASSPRQSMELF
TRBV29-1	TRBJ2-2	SVGGGTGELF
TRBV11-2	TRBJ1-1	ASSPVGRPNTEAF
TRBV28	TRBJ1-2	ASRSDRHYGYT
TRBV4-2	TRBJ2-5	ASSQDGVKQGETQY
TRBV2	TRBJ2-2	ASSSSGMSGELF
TRBV28	TRBJ1-1	ASRGPMGQRGGNTEAF
TRBV14	TRBJ2-2	ASSQRLAGGRYTGELF
TRBV5-1	TRBJ2-3	ASRKRTSGITDTQY
TRBV9	TRBJ2-1	ASSVGLAPREQF
TRBV7-6	TRBJ2-5	ASSPGGLEETQY
TRBV6-1	TRBJ2-7	ASIEIGLAGDLYEQY
TRBV19	TRBJ2-4	ASRPDGENIQY
TRBV19	TRBJ2-1	ASIGQSYNEQF
TRBV18	TRBJ2-5	ASSPRGTAQETQY
TRBV7-6	TRBJ2-1	ASSISGSYNEQF
TRBV6-1	TRBJ2-1	ASTPETSGNNEQF
TRBV11-3	TRBJ2-2	ASSLPSGRDIPGELF
TRBV9	TRBJ2-2	ASSVVQGGTGELF
TRBV5-1	TRBJ2-7	ASSLGWGRATYEQY
TRBV18	TRBJ2-3	ASSRKGGGTDTQY
TRBV6-1	TRBJ2-3	ASSEARVQTTDTQY
TRBV2	TRBJ1-2	ASRERDSQGYT
TRBV25-1	TRBJ1-2	ASSETQTYGYT
TRBV10-3	TRBJ2-1	AISEGTSGRQGEQF
TRBV21-1	TRBJ1-1	ASSLARWRGQDTEAF
TRBV11-2	TRBJ1-1	ASSLDGGGSTEAF
TRBV10-3	TRBJ2-5	AISEGHGTETQY
TRBV7-8	TRBJ1-4	ASSNVRGTNEKLF
TRBV20-1	TRBJ2-7	SARGREQY